These T cell receptor beta chains were read from a single sample in a study of shared clonotypes between healthy human individuals. The assay was immunoSEQ multiplex PCR, and TCRdb's table has in-frame clones only and misses some. The sample holds 450,000 to 650,000 clones, around three quarters seen once. The sample consisted of PBMCs. The receptors derive from a middle-aged woman in good health. Some clones in this sample may be carry-over from other donors' samples. CDR3s include the opening cysteine and the closing phenylalanine or tryptophan. The D gene is left open where the match is weak. Size is omitted from some rows. Given values are once, few, many or a class for expanded clones.

V,D,size,J,DNA,CDR3
TRBV7-6,.,.,TRBJ1-1,TGTGCCAGCAGCTCTGGGGGCGCTGAAGCTTTCTTT,CASSSGGAEAFF
TRBV5-8,TRBD1,.,TRBJ2-6,TGTGCCAGCAGCGGGGGACAGGGAAGCTCTGGGGCCAACGTCCTGACTTTC,CASSGGQGSSGANVLTF
TRBV10-2,TRBD2,.,TRBJ2-1,TGCGCCAGCAGGACCGGGACTAGCGGGAGAGATGAGCAGTTCTTC,CASRTGTSGRDEQFF
TRBV10-3,.,.,TRBJ2-7,TGTGCCATATCAGCGACAGTGGACTCCTACGAGCAGTACTTC,CAISATVDSYEQYF
TRBV5-1,TRBD1,few,TRBJ2-7,TGCGCCAGCAGCCTCCCGGGACAGGGGAAGTGGGAGCAGTACTTC,CASSLPGQGKWEQYF
TRBV19,TRBD2,many,TRBJ2-2,TGTGCCAGTAGTATAGTGACGGGGGGCACCGGGGAGCTGTTTTTT,CASSIVTGGTGELFF
TRBV30,.,.,TRBJ1-1,TGTGCCTGGAGTGGCAGTATTCACACTGAAGCTTTCTTT,CAWSGSIHTEAFF
TRBV30,TRBD1,.,TRBJ1-2,TGTGCCTGGGGTACAGGGGTAGGGTATAATGGCTACACCTTC,CAWGTGVGYNGYTF
TRBV7-2,.,.,TRBJ2-5,TGTGCCAGCAGCTTACGGAGGACGGGAGAGACCCAGTACTTC,CASSLRRTGETQYF
TRBV5-6,.,.,TRBJ2-2,TGTGCCAGCAGCCCTCGGGTGGACACCGGGGAGCTGTTTTTT,CASSPRVDTGELFF
TRBV28,.,.,TRBJ1-5,TGTGCCAGCAGTGGGAATCAGCCCCAGCATTTT,CASSGNQPQHF
TRBV19,.,.,TRBJ2-1,TGTGCCAGTAGTAGGGGCCAGCGCTCCTACAATGAGCAGTTCTTC,CASSRGQRSYNEQFF
TRBV29-1,.,.,TRBJ2-5,.,CSVAEGARETQHF
TRBV7-9,.,.,TRBJ1-3,TGTGCCAGCAGCTTAGTTCGGGATCGAGGTGGCTCTGGAAACACCATATATTTT,CASSLVRDRGGSGNTIYF
TRBV28,TRBD1,.,TRBJ2-7,TGTGCCAGCATGGGACAGATTAACTCCTACGAGCAGTACTTC,CASMGQINSYEQYF
TRBV30,.,.,TRBJ2-4,TGTGCCTGGAGTGAGGGGGGAAGCATTCAGCACTTC,CAWSEGGSIQHF
TRBV6-5,.,.,TRBJ2-5,TGTGCCAGCAGTTACGCCCCGGGGAATCAAGAGACCCAGTACTTC,CASSYAPGNQETQYF
TRBV4-3,TRBD2,.,TRBJ2-7,TGCGCCAGCAGCTTTTTGGCGGGAGCTTCAGGCGAGCAGTACTTC,CASSFLAGASGEQYF
TRBV4-1,.,.,TRBJ2-1,TGCGCCAGCAGCCAAGAAGGGCCCCGGCCTTTAACCCCGCTAGAGCAGTTCTTC,CASSQEGPRPLTPLEQFF
TRBV29-1,.,once,TRBJ2-1,TGCAGCGTTCCTTATCCCACTGACTACAATGAGCAGTTCTTC,CSVPYPTDYNEQFF
TRBV30,TRBD1,.,TRBJ1-6,TGTGCCTGGAGCGGGGGACAGGGACGAGGGGATAATTCACCCCTCCACTTT,CAWSGGQGRGDNSPLHF
TRBV21-1,.,.,TRBJ1-1,TGTGCCAGCAGCAAAGCGCTGGGCGGGAACACTGAAGCTTTCTTT,CASSKALGGNTEAFF
TRBV28,.,once,TRBJ1-1,TGTGCCAGCAGCCGTATACAGGGCTTGAACACTGAAGCTTTCTTT,CASSRIQGLNTEAFF
TRBV7-9,TRBD1,once,TRBJ2-7,TGTGCCAGCACCCAGGGGGCTTGGCACGAGCAGTACTTC,CASTQGAWHEQYF
TRBV9,TRBD1,.,TRBJ1-5,TGTGCCAGCAGCGCGACAGGGGGGAATCAGCCCCAGCATTTT,CASSATGGNQPQHF
TRBV18,.,.,TRBJ2-6,TGTGCCAGCGCACAGGGACATCGATCTGGGGCCAACGTCCTGACTTTC,CASAQGHRSGANVLTF
TRBV30,.,.,TRBJ1-1,TGTGCCTGGAGCACCAGGGGCATGAACACTGAAGCTTTCTTT,CAWSTRGMNTEAFF
TRBV5-4,.,.,TRBJ2-1,TGTGCCAGCAGCTTGGGGTGGACATACAATGAGCAGTTCTTC,CASSLGWTYNEQFF
TRBV19,.,.,TRBJ2-1,TGTGCCAGTAGTATGGGGCAGTACAATGAGCAGTTCTTC,CASSMGQYNEQFF
TRBV6-5,.,once,TRBJ2-7,TGTGCCAGCGGGCAGGGAGGCGAGCAGTACTTC,CASGQGGEQYF
TRBV18,TRBD2,.,TRBJ2-7,TGTGCCAGCTCACCTACTAGCGGTAGCTCCTACGAGCAGTACTTC,CASSPTSGSSYEQYF
TRBV28,TRBD1,.,TRBJ2-2,TGTGCCAGCAGTTTATGGGACAGGTCGAACACCGGGGAGCTGTTTTTT,CASSLWDRSNTGELFF
TRBV9,.,.,TRBJ1-2,TGTGCCAGCAGCGTACTAGGGGTTGGCGGCTACACCTTC,CASSVLGVGGYTF
TRBV4-2,.,.,TRBJ1-1,TGTGCCAGCAGCCAAGAGGTAGGCACTGAAGCTTTCTTT,CASSQEVGTEAFF
TRBV28,TRBD2,.,TRBJ2-1,TGTGCCAGCAGTTCCCGGGCCACGCCTTCGAGCCCGGGAGGCCTCTTC,CASSSRATPSSPGGLF
TRBV28,.,.,TRBJ2-1,TGTGCCAGCAGGGTTGGGAGCTCCTACAATGAGCAGTTCTTC,CASRVGSSYNEQFF
TRBV4-1,.,.,TRBJ2-1,TGCGCCAGCAGCCAAGATCGAGTTGAGCAGTTCTTC,CASSQDRVEQFF
TRBV19,.,.,TRBJ1-2,TGTGCCAGTAGTATGATGGGAGTCTATGGCTACACCTTC,CASSMMGVYGYTF
TRBV6-5,.,.,TRBJ1-4,TGTGCCAGCAGTTCCGAAGATTCGGGTGGTGAAAAACTGTTTTTT,CASSSEDSGGEKLFF
TRBV30,.,.,TRBJ2-5,TGTGCCTGGAGTGCAGGGGGGGAGACCCAGTACTTC,CAWSAGGETQYF
TRBV9,TRBD2,.,TRBJ2-4,TGTGCCAGCAGCGCTGGGGGACTAGCGGACATTCAGTACTTC,CASSAGGLADIQYF
TRBV5-1,TRBD2,few,TRBJ2-1,TGCGCCAGCAGCACCGGACTAGCAAACAATGAGCAGTTCTTC,CASSTGLANNEQFF
TRBV7-6,.,few,TRBJ1-4,TGTGCCAGCAGCTTACCGGGTGAAAAACTGTTTTTT,CASSLPGEKLFF
TRBV28,.,.,TRBJ1-4,TGTGCCAGCAGTTTCGGGCCCTCGGGTGAAAAACTGTTTTTT,CASSFGPSGEKLFF
TRBV5-6,.,.,TRBJ2-7,TGTGCCAGCAGCTTTGGACCCCAGTCCTACGAGCAGTACTTC,CASSFGPQSYEQYF
TRBV9,TRBD2,once,TRBJ2-3,TGTGCCAGCAGCGTCCTTAGCGGGAGCCTCACAGATACGCAGTATTTT,CASSVLSGSLTDTQYF
TRBV5-1,.,.,TRBJ2-7,TGCGCCAGCAGCTTCTCGCGGGGCGAGCAGTACTTC,CASSFSRGEQYF
TRBV28,.,.,TRBJ2-3,TGTGCCAGTACTTTTGGGGGAGCTGCAGATACGCAGTATTTT,CASTFGGAADTQYF
TRBV2,TRBD1,.,TRBJ1-2,TGTGCCAGCACCCGGGACAGGGCCTCCGATGGCTACACCTTC,CASTRDRASDGYTF
TRBV6-1,.,.,TRBJ2-1,TGTGCCAGCAGTTGGGGGGTTGGCTACAATGAGCAGTTCTTC,CASSWGVGYNEQFF
TRBV28,.,many,TRBJ1-2,TGTGCCAGCAGTTTTTCGGGACACAACTATGGCTACACCTTC,CASSFSGHNYGYTF
TRBV18,TRBD1,.,TRBJ2-5,TGTGCCAGCTCACCACAGACAGGGGGTGGCGAGACCCAGTACTTC,CASSPQTGGGETQYF
TRBV27,.,.,TRBJ2-1,TGTGCCAGCAGTCCCCGAGGTAGCAGGAATGAGCAGTTCTTC,CASSPRGSRNEQFF
TRBV10-2,.,.,TRBJ2-7,TGCGCCAGCAGTGAGTTCCTGGGTCCCTACGAGCAGTACTTC,CASSEFLGPYEQYF
TRBV13,.,.,TRBJ1-3,TGTGCCAGCAGCCTTCAAACTGCTGGAAACACCATATATTTT,CASSLQTAGNTIYF